The sequence of this T cell receptor (beta chain) was determined in a study of T cells expressing NK-cell markers. Study-wide background: The authors sequenced eight donors, of whom seven were HCMV-seropositive and one was seronegative. Study-wide results and caveats: Dominant NKG2C+ clonotypes accounted for about 1.0-8% of CD8+ T cells in more than five donors. It is unclear if expanded NKG2C-expressing clones target HCMV antigens. There were a handful of donors in whom these clonotypes also led the CD3+CD56-NKG2C+ fraction.

With the 5' RACE reads reprocessed, TCRdb shows one record per CDR3 protein and no DNA. In all, the sample yields over 200,000 distinct CDR3 sequences. From germline, CDR1 is MNHNS and CDR2 SASEGT. The CDR3 extends over 15 amino acids. Worth noting for this clonotype: The antigen is not known.

The clonotype comes from a man younger than 35 in good health. Sequenced material: blood T cells: a sorted CD56 or NKG2C T cell subset, CD4+ or CD8+ T cells, or bulk PBMC T cells (not recorded which). This rearrangement joins TRBV6-1 to TRBJ2-5; TCRdb designates TRBD1, a call that cannot be tested without DNA. CDR3 amino acids: CASQGDRRLQETQYF.